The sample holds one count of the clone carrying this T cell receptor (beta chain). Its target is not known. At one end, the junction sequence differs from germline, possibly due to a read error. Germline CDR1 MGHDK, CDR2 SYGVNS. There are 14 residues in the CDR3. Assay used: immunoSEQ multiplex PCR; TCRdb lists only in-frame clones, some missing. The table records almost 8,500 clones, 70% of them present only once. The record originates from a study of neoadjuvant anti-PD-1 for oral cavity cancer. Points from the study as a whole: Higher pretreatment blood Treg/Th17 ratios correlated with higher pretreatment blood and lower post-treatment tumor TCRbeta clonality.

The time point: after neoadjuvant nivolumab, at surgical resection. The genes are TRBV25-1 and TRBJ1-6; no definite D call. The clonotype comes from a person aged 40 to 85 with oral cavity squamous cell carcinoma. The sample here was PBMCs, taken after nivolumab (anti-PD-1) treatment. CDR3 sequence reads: CASSEGRNKSPLHF. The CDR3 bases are TGTGCCAGCAGTGAAGGCAGAAATAAGTCACCCCTCCACTTT.